This T cell receptor beta chain emerged from a study of blood T cell repertoires in COVID-19. Authors' analysis steps: Amplification with reference gene primers provided the estimates of nucleated cell counts. The assay was immunoSEQ multiplex PCR, and TCRdb's table has in-frame clones only and misses some. V and J calls and clone size are copied from that table; D and trimming were computed from the DNA. The sample includes about 210,000 clones, 80% to 90% seen only once; the top ten take 1.4% to 1.5%. Germline CDR1 and CDR2: MNHEY and SMNVEV (reference sequence). The CDR3 runs to 15 residues. V was clipped by 0 bases and J by 4 bases, with 11 bases between them.

The receptor comes from a man aged 18 to 30 with active or convalescent COVID-19. This chain joins TRBV27 and TRBJ2-3, with D perhaps TRBD2 (5 bases). Sequenced input: peripheral blood. The CDR3 region is CASSLSGSSADTQYF. CDR3 nucleotides: TGTGCCAGCAGTTTATCTGGGAGCTCGGCAGATACGCAGTATTTT.